The next 20 T cell receptor beta chains were all read from a single sample in a study of cytomegalovirus exposure and HLA in healthy donors. PCR involved 60 Vbeta and 13 Jbeta primers. Measured with immunoSEQ multiplex PCR; TCRdb has only the in-frame clones, and not every one. Among roughly 180,000 clones, about 77% were seen once, and the ten largest hold about 2.5%. Sample: PBMCs. The receptors come from a woman in her twenties or thirties in good health and CMV-seropositive.

The V call is TRBV7-6, the J call TRBJ2-5, with 7 bases fitting TRBD1. CDR1 is SGHVS, CDR2 FNYEAQ, per germline. Trimming cost V 4 bases and J 4 bases; bases outside gene matches: 12. CDR3 length: 16 residues. Written as DNA, the CDR3 is TGTGCCAGCAGCTGGGGACAGCGCACCGAGACAGAGACCCAGTACTTC. Amino acid sequence: CASSWGQRTETETQYF.

V and J are TRBV21-1 and TRBJ2-1; TRBD2 was called by the table and not checked on the DNA. TRBV21-1 is a pseudogene. This CDR3 has 16 residues. The CDR3 here is CASSRDCGFGYNEQFF. The CDR3 DNA follows: TGTGCCAGCAGCAGAGATTGCGGGTTCGGCTACAATGAGCAGTTCTTC.

The V call is TRBV13, the J call TRBJ2-3; TRBD2 matches at 8 bases. The germline V gene encodes CDR1 PRHDT and CDR2 FYEKMQ (reference sequence). The CDR3 sequence is 15 residues long. V lost 3 bases, J lost 3 bases, and 5 bases stayed unmatched. CDR3 region: CASSFRGGRTDTQYF. In DNA form, the CDR3 reads TGTGCCAGCAGCTTTCGGGGGGGCCGAACAGATACGCAGTATTTT. Using reference TRBV13 and TRBJ2-3 for the parts outside the CDR3, the full variable domain is AAGVIQSPRHLIKEKRETATLKCYPIPRHDTVYWYQQGPGQDPQFLISFYEKMQSDKGSIPDRFSAQQFSDYHSELNMSSLELGDSALYFCASSFRGGRTDTQYFGPGTRLTVL.

The chain joins TRBV6-1 to TRBJ2-1; TRBD2 is a possible D gene (7 bases). There are 14 residues in the CDR3. Germline V gives CDR1 MNHNS, CDR2 SASEGT. V lost 0 bases, J lost 5 bases, and 8 bases lay in between. The CDR3 coding sequence is TGTGCCAGCAGTGAAGCGGGGGGGCACAATGAGCAGTTCTTC. It yields the protein CASSEAGGHNEQFF.

The chain carries TRBV28 and TRBJ2-7; 9 bases agree with TRBD2. With V trimmed by 6 bases and J by 3 bases, 3 bases remained unmatched. Germline-derived CDR1 and CDR2 are MDHEN and SYDVKM. The CDR3 totals 13 residues. CDR3 residues: CASRGGGDYEQYF. The CDR3 bases are TGTGCCAGCAGGGGCGGGGGGGACTACGAGCAGTACTTC.

CDR3 sequence reads: CASRIRGSNSPLHF. DNA of the CDR3: TGTGCCAGCAGGATAAGGGGAAGTAATTCACCCCTCCACTTT. The chain carries TRBV2 and TRBJ1-6; weak D call: TRBD1 (5 bases). CDR1 is SNHLY and CDR2 is FYNNEI in the germline V gene. CDR3 length: 14 amino acids. V was shortened by 6 bases and J by 6 bases, with 12 bases between the two germline ends.

This clone has just a few counts. This chain uses TRBV9 with TRBJ2-3, with a weak D call TRBD2 (6 bases). The CDR3 spans 16 residues. Germline V gene lookup returns CDR1 SGDLS and CDR2 YYNGEE. Trimming pared 0 bases from V and 0 bases from J, leaving 11 bases between. The CDR3 bases are TGTGCCAGCAGCGTAGGCGGGATTTCCAGCACAGATACGCAGTATTTT. Its protein is CASSVGGISSTDTQYF.

The genes are TRBV4-3 and TRBJ2-7, with TRBD2 matching over 9 bases. The CDR3 consists of 14 residues. Per the germline V gene, CDR1 is LGHNA and CDR2 is YSLEER. Germline trimming cut 8 bases from V and 4 bases from J; bases unmatched to any gene: 9. CDR3 sequence reads: CASAAGRGGYEQYF. CDR3 DNA sequence: TGCGCCAGCGCCGCGGGGCGGGGGGGTTACGAGCAGTACTTC.

This clone was observed once. The gene calls are TRBV4-1 and TRBJ2-7, with 8 bases identical to TRBD1. The CDR3 sequence is 15 residues long. Germline CDR1 and CDR2: MGHRA and YSYEKL. With 0 bases clipped from V and 5 bases from J, the junction kept 6 bases outside the gene matches. CDR3: CASSQERQGADEQYF. CDR3 sequence (DNA): TGCGCCAGCAGCCAAGAGAGGCAGGGGGCTGACGAGCAGTACTTC.

The chain uses TRBV11-3 and TRBJ2-1; 10 bases map to TRBD1. V was pared by 4 bases and J by 4 bases, with 10 bases of the junction left unmatched. This CDR3 is built from 17 residues. Germline V gene lookup returns CDR1 SGHNT and CDR2 YENEEA. The CDR3 spells CASSSHRTGGSYNEQFF. CDR3 DNA: TGTGCCAGCAGCTCGCACAGGACAGGGGGTTCTTACAATGAGCAGTTCTTC.

The genes are TRBV7-2 and TRBJ2-7; TRBD2 agrees at 8 bases. The V gene end was trimmed by 8 bases and the J gene end by 5 bases; junction bases not matched to a gene: 14. The CDR3 has 15 amino acids. Germline-derived CDR1 and CDR2 are SGHTA and FQGNSA. This CDR3 reads CASGPGYTRGDEQYF. DNA for the CDR3: TGTGCCAGCGGTCCGGGCTACACGCGGGGGGACGAGCAGTACTTC.

The chain combines TRBV7-9 with TRBJ1-6, with 12 positions matching TRBD1. The germline V gene has CDR1 SEHNR and CDR2 FQNEAQ (reference sequence). The CDR3 loop spans 18 amino acids. The junction had 10 bases not matched to a gene; V was cut back by 3 bases and J by 7 bases. The CDR3 region has the DNA TGTGCCAGCAGCTTGGCGTCCGGGACAGGGGGCGCGAATTCACCCCTCCACTTT. Its translation is CASSLASGTGGANSPLHF. Together with reference TRBV7-9 and TRBJ1-6, the CDR3 gives the full variable domain: DTGVSQNPRHKITKRGQNVTFRCDPISEHNRLYWYRQTLGQGPEFLTYFQNEAQLEKSRLLSDRFSAERPKGSFSTLEIQRTEQGDSAMYLCASSLASGTGGANSPLHFGNGTRLTVT.

The genes are TRBV19 and TRBJ2-1; possible D gene TRBD2, 6 bases. V was shortened by 2 bases and J by 6 bases, with 20 bases between the two germline ends. This CDR3 region has 17 residues. Looked up from germline, CDR1 is LNHDA and CDR2 is SQIVND (reference sequence). This chain's CDR3 is CASSIISTGGSGNEQFF. In DNA form, the CDR3 reads TGTGCCAGTAGTATAATTTCAACCGGGGGATCCGGCAATGAGCAGTTCTTC.

The CDR3 bases are TGTGCCAGCATGGGGCAGGGGGGTTATAGCAATCAGCCCCAGCATTTT. It codes for CASMGQGGYSNQPQHF. The chain is built from TRBV2 and TRBJ1-5; TRBD1 matches at 7 bases. CDR1 and CDR2 (germline): SNHLY, FYNNEI. The CDR3 covers 16 residues. V was pared by 7 bases and J by 0 bases, with 9 bases of the junction left unmatched.

The chain combines TRBV6-1 with TRBJ2-5; 8 positions agree with TRBD1. CDR1 and CDR2 (germline): MNHNS, SASEGT. The CDR3 totals 14 residues. Losses at the gene ends were 6 bases for V and 1 base for J; bases not matched to a gene: 4. CDR3 DNA: TGTGCCAGCAGGCGGACAGGGACCCAAGAGACCCAGTACTTC. Amino acids: CASRRTGTQETQYF.

The rearrangement joins TRBV28 to TRBJ2-1; TRBD2 agrees at 8 bases. Germline V gives CDR1 MDHEN, CDR2 SYDVKM. J gave up 6 bases and V 6 bases, and 7 bases lay outside the gene matches. The CDR3 is 14 amino acids. The CDR3, as DNA: TGTGCCAGCAGGAGCGGGGGCGCCTCCAATGAGCAGTTCTTC. This codes for CASRSGGASNEQFF.

A few counts support this clone. The rearrangement uses TRBV5-4 and TRBJ1-4; D unclear. Trimming removed 4 bases at V and 8 bases at J, with 15 bases between. Germline V gene lookup returns CDR1 SGHNT and CDR2 YYREEE (reference sequence). The CDR3 runs to 14 residues. This CDR3 is CASSRSGGGEKLFF. Here the CDR3 DNA reads TGTGCCAGCAGCCGGTCAGGAGGTGGCGAAAAACTGTTTTTT.

This clone was recorded only once. The chain combines TRBV30 with TRBJ2-3; TRBD1 aligns across 8 bases. CDR1 and CDR2 from the germline V gene are GTSNPN and SVGIG (reference sequence). V lost 4 bases, J lost 4 bases, and 1 base stayed unmatched. CDR3 length: 12 residues. The CDR3 loop reads CAWTGGADTQYF. CDR3 DNA: TGTGCCTGGACAGGGGGCGCAGATACGCAGTATTTT.

The chain couples TRBV4-1 to TRBJ1-5; 7 positions agree with TRBD1. The V gene end was trimmed by 5 bases and the J gene end by 8 bases; junction bases not matched to a gene: 15. The CDR3 runs 16 residues. In germline, CDR1 is MGHRA, CDR2 YSYEKL. CDR3 protein: CASSRGPGGDFKPQHF. DNA for the CDR3: TGCGCCAGCAGCAGGGGGCCAGGGGGTGATTTCAAGCCCCAGCATTTT.

This clone was seen once. This chain joins TRBV10-3 and TRBJ2-7, with TRBD1 matching 7 bases. Trimming took 2 bases from V and 3 from J; bases not matched to a gene: 4. CDR1 and CDR2 (germline): ENHRY, SYGVKD. The CDR3 has 14 amino acids. CDR3: CAISEGQDYYEQYF. DNA of the CDR3: TGTGCCATCAGTGAGGGACAGGATTACTACGAGCAGTACTTC.